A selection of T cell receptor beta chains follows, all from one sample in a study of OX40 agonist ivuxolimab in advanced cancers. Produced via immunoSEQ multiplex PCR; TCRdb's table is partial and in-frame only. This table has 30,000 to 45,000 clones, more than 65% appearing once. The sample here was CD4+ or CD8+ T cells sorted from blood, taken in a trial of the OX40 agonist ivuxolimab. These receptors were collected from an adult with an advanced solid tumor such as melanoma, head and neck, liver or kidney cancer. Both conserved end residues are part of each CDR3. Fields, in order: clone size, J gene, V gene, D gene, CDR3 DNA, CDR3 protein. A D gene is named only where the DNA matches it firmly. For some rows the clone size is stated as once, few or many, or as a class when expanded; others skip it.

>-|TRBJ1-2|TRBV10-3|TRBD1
TGTGCCACCGCGGTTGGACAGGCTAACTATGGCTACACCTTC
CATAVGQANYGYTF
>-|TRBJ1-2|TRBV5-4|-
TGTGCCAGCAGCTTGGCGGGGACGACCTATGGCTACACCTTC
CASSLAGTTYGYTF
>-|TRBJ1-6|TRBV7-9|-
TGTGCCAGCAGTAACCCACTTGGGGGAGTTTCACCCCTCCACTTT
CASSNPLGGVSPLHF
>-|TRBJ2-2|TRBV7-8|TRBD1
TGTGCCAGCAGCCTCGACAGGGCCAGGGGGGAGCTGTTTTTT
CASSLDRARGELFF
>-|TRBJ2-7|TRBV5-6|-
TGTGCCAGCAGCGTACGCGCCTCCTACGAGCAGTACTTC
CASSVRASYEQYF
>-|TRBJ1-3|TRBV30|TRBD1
TGTGCCTGGAGCCGGGACAGCTTTGGAAACACCATATATTTT
CAWSRDSFGNTIYF
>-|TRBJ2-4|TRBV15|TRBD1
TGTGCCACCAGCCGGGGACAGGGAACAAACATTCAGTACTTC
CATSRGQGTNIQYF
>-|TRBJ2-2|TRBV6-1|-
TGTGCCAGCAGTGGGCAGGGGAACACCGGGGAGCTGTTTTTT
CASSGQGNTGELFF
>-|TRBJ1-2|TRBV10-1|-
TGCGCCAGCAGTGAGAGACCCGGCTATGGCTACACCTTC
CASSERPGYGYTF
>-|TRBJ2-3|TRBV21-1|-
TGTGCCAGCAGCAAATTAGGGAGGGGGGATACGCAGTATTTT
CASSKLGRGDTQYF
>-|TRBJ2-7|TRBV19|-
TGTGCCAGTAGTCCCAGGGTTCGCGACGAGCAGTACTTC
CASSPRVRDEQYF
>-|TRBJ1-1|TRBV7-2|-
TGTGCCAGCAGTTCTAGGGGGTTAGGTATCACTGAAGCTTTCTTT
CASSSRGLGITEAFF
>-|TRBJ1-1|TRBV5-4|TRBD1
TGTGCCAGCAGCGCCGGGACAGGGAAACTAATGAACACTGAAGCTTTCTTT
CASSAGTGKLMNTEAFF
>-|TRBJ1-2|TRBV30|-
TGTGCCTGGAGTATGGTTGGTGGCTACACCTTC
CAWSMVGGYTF
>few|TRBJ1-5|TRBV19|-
TGTGCCAGTAGTGAGGGGGGTCTTAATCAGCCCCAGCATTTT
CASSEGGLNQPQHF
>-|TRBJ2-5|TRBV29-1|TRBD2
TGCAGCGTTGTGGGACTAGCGGGGGGAGAGACCCAGTACTTC
CSVVGLAGGETQYF
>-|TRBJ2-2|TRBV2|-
TGTGCCAGCAGTGTCCGGGTGGAGAGCGGGGAGCTGTTTTTT
CASSVRVESGELFF
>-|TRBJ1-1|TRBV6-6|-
TGTGCCAGCAGTAAATGGAACACTGAAGCTTTCTTT
CASSKWNTEAFF
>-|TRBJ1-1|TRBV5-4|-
TGTGCCAGCAGCTTTACCGGAGGGAACACTGAAGCTTTCTTT
CASSFTGGNTEAFF
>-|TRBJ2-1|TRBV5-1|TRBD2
TGCGCCAGCAGCTTAGAACTAGCGGGGCCCAGCGGTGAGCAGTTCTTC
CASSLELAGPSGEQFF
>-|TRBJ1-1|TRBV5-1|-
TGCGCCAGCAGCCGACTCCACGGTGCTCCTATGAACACTGAAGCTTTCTTT
CASSRLHGAPMNTEAFF
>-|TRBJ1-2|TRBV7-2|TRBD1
TGTGCCAGCAGCGAAACCAACAGGGGCGGCTCGGCCTACACCTTC
CASSETNRGGSAYTF
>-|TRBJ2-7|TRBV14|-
TGTGCCAGCAGCCAAGATAGGTACGGGGGGCACGAGCAGTACTTC
CASSQDRYGGHEQYF
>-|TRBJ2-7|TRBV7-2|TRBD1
TGTGCCAGCAGCTCTAGGGGACAGTGGGTGCGGGAGCAGTACTTC
CASSSRGQWVREQYF